One and the same sample provided the 10 T cell receptor beta chains below, sequenced in a study of cytomegalovirus exposure and HLA in healthy donors. In the PCR, 60 Vbeta and 13 Jbeta primers were used. Here immunoSEQ multiplex PCR was the method, and the copy in TCRdb shows in-frame clones only, minus some. The sample lists more than 90,000 clones, about 74% occurring once. Sequencing was carried out using PBMCs. These receptors were obtained from a man in his thirties or forties in good health and CMV-seropositive.

This clone was seen once. V is TRBV6-5 and J is TRBJ2-1; weak D call: TRBD2 (7 bases). The V end lost 6 bases, the J end lost 4 bases, and 13 bases lay between the germline ends. This CDR3 is 14 amino acids long. Germline V gives CDR1 MNHEY, CDR2 SVGAGI. The CDR3 loop is CASRERGHYNEQFF. CDR3 coding DNA: TGTGCCAGCAGGGAGCGGGGACATTACAATGAGCAGTTCTTC.

The rearrangement uses TRBV5-1 and TRBJ2-1, with 16 positions matching TRBD2. The V segment lost 3 bases and the J segment 9 bases; nucleotides outside the gene matches: 6. This CDR3 is built from 16 residues. Per germline, CDR1 SGHRS and CDR2 YFSETQ. CDR3 DNA: TGCGCCAGCAGCTGGGGGACTAGCGGGGGGGACGGTGAGCAGTTCTTC. Amino acids: CASSWGTSGGDGEQFF.

The rearrangement uses TRBV5-4 and TRBJ2-5, with D possibly matching TRBD1 (5 bases). The DNA end lines up better with TRBJ2-7; the J call may be wrong. The length of the CDR3 is 14 residues. Looked up from germline, CDR1 is SGHNT and CDR2 is YYREEE (reference sequence). The CDR3 nucleotides are TGTGCCAGCAGCCGACCGACAGACGGCTACGAGCAGTACTTC. It is translated as CASSRPTDGYEQYF.

The chain couples TRBV6-1 to TRBJ2-7; 9 positions match TRBD1. CDR3 size: 14 residues. Germline-derived CDR1 and CDR2 are MNHNS and SASEGT. The V gene end was trimmed by 10 bases and the J gene end by 7 bases; junction bases not matched to a gene: 14. This CDR3 is CATRSGQGPWEQYF. The CDR3 DNA sequence: TGTGCCACCAGGTCGGGACAGGGCCCCTGGGAGCAGTACTTC.

The V and J genes are TRBV4-2 and TRBJ2-1; 10 bases map to TRBD1. V was clipped by 7 bases and J by 9 bases; unmatched bases: 6. Germline CDR1 and CDR2: LGHNA and YNFKEQ. This CDR3 has 13 residues. The DNA for the CDR3 is TGTGCCAGCAACCGGGACAGGGGCAGTGAGCAGTTCTTC. Translation gives CASNRDRGSEQFF.

This chain uses TRBV1 with TRBJ1-3; the tabulated D call, TRBD1, remains unverified against the DNA. TRBV1 is deemed a pseudogene. CDR3 length: 15 amino acids. CDR3 sequence (DNA): TGCATCAGCAGCGCCGGGACACAGACTGGAAACACCATATATTTT. It yields the protein CISSAGTQTGNTIYF.

This clone was counted many times. The rearrangement uses TRBV13 and TRBJ1-2; TRBD1 is a possible D gene (5 bases). Trimming stripped 3 bases from V and 3 bases from J, with 20 bases between. This CDR3 region has 17 residues. The V gene's germline CDR1 is PRHDT and CDR2 FYEKMQ (reference sequence). The DNA of the CDR3 is TGTGCCAGCAGCTTGGCCCTCTATCCGGCAGGGCACTATGGCTACACCTTC. Translating gives CASSLALYPAGHYGYTF.

V usage is TRBV4-1 and J usage is TRBJ1-4, with 8 nucleotides matching TRBD1. Trimming at V came to 1 base and at J to 5 bases, leaving 9 bases not matched to a gene. This CDR3 is built from 17 residues. From germline, CDR1 is MGHRA and CDR2 YSYEKL. CDR3 nucleotide sequence: TGCGCCAGCAGCCAAGGAACCAACCGGGACAGGAATGAAAAACTGTTTTTT. Its translation: CASSQGTNRDRNEKLFF.

In DNA form, the CDR3 reads TGTGCCAGCAGTTTCTCAGGGAACCGGCAGTATTTT. Its protein product is CASSFSGNRQYF. This chain uses TRBV27 with TRBJ2-3; a possible D gene is TRBD1 (5 bases). The germline CDR1 and CDR2 sequences are MNHEY and SMNVEV (reference sequence). The CDR3 length is 12 residues. V was cut by 3 bases and J by 11 bases, with 12 bases left in between.

V and J are TRBV4-1 and TRBJ2-5, with TRBD2 as a possible D gene (5 bases). Germline CDR1 MGHRA, CDR2 YSYEKL. The CDR3 extends over 14 amino acids. V was pared by 4 bases and J by 5 bases, with 14 bases between. The CDR3 spells CASSRTGSLETQYF. The DNA for the CDR3 is TGCGCCAGCAGCCGGACGGGGAGTCTGGAGACCCAGTACTTC.